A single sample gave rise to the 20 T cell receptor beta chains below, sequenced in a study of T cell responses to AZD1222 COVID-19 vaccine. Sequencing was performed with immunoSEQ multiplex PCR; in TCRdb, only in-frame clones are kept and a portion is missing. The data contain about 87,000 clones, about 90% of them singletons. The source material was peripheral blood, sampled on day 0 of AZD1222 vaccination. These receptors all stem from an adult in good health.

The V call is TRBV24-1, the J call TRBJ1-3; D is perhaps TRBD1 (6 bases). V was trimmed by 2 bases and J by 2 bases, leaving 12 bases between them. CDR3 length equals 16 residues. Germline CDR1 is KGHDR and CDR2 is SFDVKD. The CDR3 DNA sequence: TGTGCCACCAGTGATTCATCCGCAGGGGCTGGAAACACCATATATTTT. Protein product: CATSDSSAGAGNTIYF.

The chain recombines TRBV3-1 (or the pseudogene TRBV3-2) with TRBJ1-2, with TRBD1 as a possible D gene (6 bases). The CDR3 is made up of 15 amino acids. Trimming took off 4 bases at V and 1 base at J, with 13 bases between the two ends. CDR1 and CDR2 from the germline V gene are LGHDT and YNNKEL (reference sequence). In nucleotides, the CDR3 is TGTGCCAGCAGCCCGTCGGACAGCTTTAACTATGGCTACACCTTC. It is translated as CASSPSDSFNYGYTF.

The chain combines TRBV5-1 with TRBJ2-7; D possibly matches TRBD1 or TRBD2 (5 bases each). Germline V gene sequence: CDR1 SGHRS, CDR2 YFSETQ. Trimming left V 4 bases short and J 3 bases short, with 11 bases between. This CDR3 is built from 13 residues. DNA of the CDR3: TGCGCCAGCAGCCCCATTGGGGGCTACGAGCAGTACTTC. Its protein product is CASSPIGGYEQYF. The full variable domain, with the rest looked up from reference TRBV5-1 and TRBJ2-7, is KAGVTQTPRYLIKTRGQQVTLSCSPISGHRSVSWYQQTPGQGLQFLFEYFSETQRNKGNFPGRFSGRQFSNSRSEMNVSTLELGDSALYLCASSPIGGYEQYFGPGTRLTVT.

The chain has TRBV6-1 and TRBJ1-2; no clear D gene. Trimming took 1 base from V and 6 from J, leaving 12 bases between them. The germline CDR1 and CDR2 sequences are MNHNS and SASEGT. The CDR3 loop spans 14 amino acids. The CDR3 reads CASSEEAETDGYTF. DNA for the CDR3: TGTGCCAGCAGTGAAGAGGCGGAAACGGATGGCTACACCTTC.

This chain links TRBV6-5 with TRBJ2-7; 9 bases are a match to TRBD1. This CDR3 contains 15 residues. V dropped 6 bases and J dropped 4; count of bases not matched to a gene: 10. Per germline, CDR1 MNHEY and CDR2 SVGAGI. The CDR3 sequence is CASRAPGTGSYEQYF. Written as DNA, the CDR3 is TGTGCCAGCAGAGCCCCCGGGACAGGGTCTTACGAGCAGTACTTC.

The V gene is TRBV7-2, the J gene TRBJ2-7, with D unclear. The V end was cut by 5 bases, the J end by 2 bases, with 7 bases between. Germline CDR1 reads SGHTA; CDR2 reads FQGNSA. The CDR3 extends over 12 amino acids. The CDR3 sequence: CASSRGAYEQYF. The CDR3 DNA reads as TGTGCCAGCAGCCGAGGAGCCTACGAGCAGTACTTC.

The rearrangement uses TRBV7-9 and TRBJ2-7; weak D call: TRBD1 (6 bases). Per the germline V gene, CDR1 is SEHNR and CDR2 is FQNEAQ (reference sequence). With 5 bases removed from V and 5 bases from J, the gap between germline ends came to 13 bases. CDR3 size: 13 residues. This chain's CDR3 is CASSHPPGDEQYF. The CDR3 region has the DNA TGTGCCAGCAGCCACCCTCCAGGGGACGAGCAGTACTTC.

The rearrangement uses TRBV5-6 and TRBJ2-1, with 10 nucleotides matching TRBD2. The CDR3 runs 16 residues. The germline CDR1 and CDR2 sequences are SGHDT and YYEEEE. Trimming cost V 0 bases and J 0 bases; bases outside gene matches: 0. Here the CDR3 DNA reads TGTGCCAGCAGCTTGGGGACTAGCGGCTCCTACAATGAGCAGTTCTTC. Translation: CASSLGTSGSYNEQFF.

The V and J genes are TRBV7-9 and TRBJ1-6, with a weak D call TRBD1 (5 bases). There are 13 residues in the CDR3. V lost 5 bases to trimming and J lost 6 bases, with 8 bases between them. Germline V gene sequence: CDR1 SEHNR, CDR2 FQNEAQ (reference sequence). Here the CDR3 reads CASSPGGNSPLHF. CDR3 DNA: TGTGCCAGCAGCCCGGGGGGTAATTCACCCCTCCACTTT.

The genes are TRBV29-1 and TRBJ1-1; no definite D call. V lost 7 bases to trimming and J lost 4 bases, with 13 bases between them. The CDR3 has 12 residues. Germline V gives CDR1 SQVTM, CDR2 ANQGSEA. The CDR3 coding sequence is TGCAGCGCCCGGCCCCCGGGCACTGAAGCTTTCTTT. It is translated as CSARPPGTEAFF.

The CDR3: CASSLGGTSGGTTDTQYF. The CDR3 DNA follows: TGTGCCAGCAGCTTAGGAGGGACTAGCGGGGGGACAACAGATACGCAGTATTTT. V gene TRBV7-2 combines with J gene TRBJ2-3; TRBD2 matches at 15 bases. This CDR3 contains 18 residues. Germline V lookup: CDR1 SGHTA, CDR2 FQGNSA. The junction had 5 bases not matched to a gene; V was cut back by 1 base and J by 3 bases.

CDR3 nucleotide sequence: TGTGCCACCAGTGATGGAACGGCTAGCGGGCAAGAGACCCAGTACTTC. Translated: CATSDGTASGQETQYF. This chain connects TRBV24-1 to TRBJ2-5; 8 nucleotides match TRBD2. The germline gives CDR1 KGHDR, CDR2 SFDVKD. This CDR3 has 16 residues. Trimming took 3 bases from V and 2 from J; bases not matched to a gene: 7.

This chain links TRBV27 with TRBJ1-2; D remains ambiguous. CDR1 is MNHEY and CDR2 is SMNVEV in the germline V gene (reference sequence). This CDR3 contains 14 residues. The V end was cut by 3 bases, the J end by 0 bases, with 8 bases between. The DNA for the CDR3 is TGTGCCAGCAGTTTCGGGCTCTCTAACTATGGCTACACCTTC. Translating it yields CASSFGLSNYGYTF.

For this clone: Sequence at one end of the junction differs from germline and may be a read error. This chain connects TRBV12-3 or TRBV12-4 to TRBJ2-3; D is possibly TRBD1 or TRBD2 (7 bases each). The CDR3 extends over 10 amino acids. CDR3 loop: CASRGGTAEF. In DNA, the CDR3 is TGTGCCAGCAGGGGGGGGACAGCCGAATTT.

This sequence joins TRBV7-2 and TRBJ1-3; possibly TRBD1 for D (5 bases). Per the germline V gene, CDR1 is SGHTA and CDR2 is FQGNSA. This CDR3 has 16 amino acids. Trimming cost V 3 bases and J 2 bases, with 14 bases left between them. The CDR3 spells CASSFAGYETGNTIYF. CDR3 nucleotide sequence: TGTGCCAGCAGCTTCGCAGGGTATGAGACTGGAAACACCATATATTTT.

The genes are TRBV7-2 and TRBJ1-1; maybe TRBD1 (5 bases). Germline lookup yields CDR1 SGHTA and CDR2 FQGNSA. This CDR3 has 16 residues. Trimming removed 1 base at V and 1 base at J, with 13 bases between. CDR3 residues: CASSLVPTGGNTEAFF. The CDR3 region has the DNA TGTGCCAGCAGCTTAGTCCCGACGGGGGGGAACACTGAAGCTTTCTTT.

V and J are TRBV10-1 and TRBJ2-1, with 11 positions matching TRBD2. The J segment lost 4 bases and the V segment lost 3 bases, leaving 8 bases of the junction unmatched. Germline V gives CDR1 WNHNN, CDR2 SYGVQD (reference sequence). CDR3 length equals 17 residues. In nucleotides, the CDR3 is TGCGCCAGCAGTGATTTACTAGCGGGGGTTTTTTACAATGAGCAGTTCTTC. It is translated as CASSDLLAGVFYNEQFF.

The CDR3 reads CASGSSGNTIYF. The CDR3 bases are TGTGCCAGCGGGAGCTCTGGAAACACCATATATTTT. The rearrangement links TRBV12-3 or TRBV12-4 to TRBJ1-3; no clear D. V was trimmed by 8 bases and J by 0 bases, leaving 5 bases between them. The CDR3 contains 12 residues.

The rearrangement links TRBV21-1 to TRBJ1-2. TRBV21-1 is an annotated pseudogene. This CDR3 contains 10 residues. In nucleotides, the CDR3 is TGTGCCAGCGGATTACTCGGCTACACCTTC. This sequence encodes CASGLLGYTF.

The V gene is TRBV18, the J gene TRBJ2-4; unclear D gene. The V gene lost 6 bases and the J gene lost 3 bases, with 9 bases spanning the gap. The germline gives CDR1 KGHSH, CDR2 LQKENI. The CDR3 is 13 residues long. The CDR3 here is CASSPNDKNIQYF. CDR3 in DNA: TGTGCCAGCTCCCCCAATGACAAAAACATTCAGTACTTC.